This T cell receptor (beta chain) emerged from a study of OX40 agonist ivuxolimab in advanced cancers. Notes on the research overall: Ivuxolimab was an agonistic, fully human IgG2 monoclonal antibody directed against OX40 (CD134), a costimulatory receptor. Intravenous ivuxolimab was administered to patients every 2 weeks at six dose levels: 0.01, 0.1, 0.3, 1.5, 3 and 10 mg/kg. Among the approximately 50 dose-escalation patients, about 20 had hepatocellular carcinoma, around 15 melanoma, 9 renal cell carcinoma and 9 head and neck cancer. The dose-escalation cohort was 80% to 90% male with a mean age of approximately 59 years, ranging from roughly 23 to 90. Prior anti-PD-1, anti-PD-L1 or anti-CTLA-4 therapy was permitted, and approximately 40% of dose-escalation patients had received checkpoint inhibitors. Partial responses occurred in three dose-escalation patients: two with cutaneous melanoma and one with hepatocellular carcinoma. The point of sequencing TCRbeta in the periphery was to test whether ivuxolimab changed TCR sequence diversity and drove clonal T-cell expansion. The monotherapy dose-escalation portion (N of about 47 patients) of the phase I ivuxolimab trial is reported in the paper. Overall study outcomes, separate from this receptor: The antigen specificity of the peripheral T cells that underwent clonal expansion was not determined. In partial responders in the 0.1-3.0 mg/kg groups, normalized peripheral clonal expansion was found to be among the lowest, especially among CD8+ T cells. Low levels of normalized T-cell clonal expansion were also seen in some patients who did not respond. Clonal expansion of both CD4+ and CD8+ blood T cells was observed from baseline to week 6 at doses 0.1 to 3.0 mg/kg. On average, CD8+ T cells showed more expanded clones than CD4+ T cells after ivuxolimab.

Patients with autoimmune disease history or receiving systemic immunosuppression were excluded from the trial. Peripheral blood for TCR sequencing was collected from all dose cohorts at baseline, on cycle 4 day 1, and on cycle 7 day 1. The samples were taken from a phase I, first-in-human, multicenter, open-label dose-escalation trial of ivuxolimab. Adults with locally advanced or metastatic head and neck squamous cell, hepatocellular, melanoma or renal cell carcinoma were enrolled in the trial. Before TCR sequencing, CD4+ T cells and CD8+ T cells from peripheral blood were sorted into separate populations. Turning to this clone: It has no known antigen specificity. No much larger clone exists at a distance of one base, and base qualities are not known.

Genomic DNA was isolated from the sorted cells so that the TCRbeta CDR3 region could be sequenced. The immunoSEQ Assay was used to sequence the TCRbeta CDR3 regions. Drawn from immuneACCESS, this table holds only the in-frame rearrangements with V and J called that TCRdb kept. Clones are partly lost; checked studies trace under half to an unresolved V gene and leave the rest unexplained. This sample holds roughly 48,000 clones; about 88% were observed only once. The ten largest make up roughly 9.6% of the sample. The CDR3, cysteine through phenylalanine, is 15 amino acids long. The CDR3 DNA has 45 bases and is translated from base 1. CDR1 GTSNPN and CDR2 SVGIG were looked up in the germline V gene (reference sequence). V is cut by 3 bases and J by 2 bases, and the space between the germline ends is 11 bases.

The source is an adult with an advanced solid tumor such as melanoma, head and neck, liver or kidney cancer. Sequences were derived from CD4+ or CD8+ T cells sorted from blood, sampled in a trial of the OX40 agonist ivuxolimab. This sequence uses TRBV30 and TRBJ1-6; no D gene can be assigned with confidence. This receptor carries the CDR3 CAWRRVGTYNSPLHF. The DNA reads TGTGCCTGGAGGCGAGTTGGGACCTATAATTCACCCCTCCACTTT.